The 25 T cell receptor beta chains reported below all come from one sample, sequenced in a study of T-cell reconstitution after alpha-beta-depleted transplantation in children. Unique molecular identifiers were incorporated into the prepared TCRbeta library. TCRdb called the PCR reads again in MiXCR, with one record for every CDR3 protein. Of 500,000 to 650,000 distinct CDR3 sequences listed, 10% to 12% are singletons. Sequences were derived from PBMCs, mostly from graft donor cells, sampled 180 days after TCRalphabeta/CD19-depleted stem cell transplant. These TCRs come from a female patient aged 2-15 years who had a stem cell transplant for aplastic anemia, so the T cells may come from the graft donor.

The DNA of the CDR3 is TGCGCCAGCAGCTTGGCTTCAGGGCTGTACGAGCAGTACTTC. Its translation is CASSLASGLYEQYF. J is TRBJ2-7 and V is TRBV5-1, with D possibly matching TRBD1 (5 bases). Trimming removed 0 bases from V and 4 bases from J, with 11 bases in between. The CDR3 extends over 14 amino acids. In germline, CDR1 is SGHRS, CDR2 YFSETQ.

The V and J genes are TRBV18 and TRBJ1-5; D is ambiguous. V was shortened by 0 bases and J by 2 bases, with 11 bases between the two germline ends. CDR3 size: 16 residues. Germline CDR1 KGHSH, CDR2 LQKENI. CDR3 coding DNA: TGTGCCAGCTCACCACCTATCGCGAGGGGCAATCAGCCCCAGCATTTT. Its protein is CASSPPIARGNQPQHF.

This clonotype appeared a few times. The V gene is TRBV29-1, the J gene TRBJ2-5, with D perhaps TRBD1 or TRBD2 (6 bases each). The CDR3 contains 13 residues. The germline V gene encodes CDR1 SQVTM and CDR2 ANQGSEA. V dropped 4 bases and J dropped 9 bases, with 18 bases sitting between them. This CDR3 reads CSVASSERGAQYF. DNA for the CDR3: TGCAGCGTTGCGAGTTCAGAAAGGGGGGCCCAGTACTTC. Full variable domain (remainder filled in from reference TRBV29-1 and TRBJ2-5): SAVISQKPSRDICQRGTSLTIQCQVDSQVTMMFWYRQQPGQSLTLIATANQGSEATYESGFVIDKFPISRPNLTFSTLTVSNMSPEDSSIYLCSVASSERGAQYFGPGTRLLVL.

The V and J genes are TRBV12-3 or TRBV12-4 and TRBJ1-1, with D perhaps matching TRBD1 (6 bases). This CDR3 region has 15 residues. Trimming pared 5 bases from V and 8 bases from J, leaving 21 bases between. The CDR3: CASSEVGGGASEAFF. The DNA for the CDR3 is TGTGCCAGCAGTGAAGTTGGGGGGGGCGCTTCCGAAGCTTTCTTT.

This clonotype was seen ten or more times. The CDR3 region has the DNA TGTGCCAGCAGTTTATCGACTAGCGGGACCAATGAGCAGTTCTTC. Translating gives CASSLSTSGTNEQFF. This chain connects TRBV12-3 or TRBV12-4 to TRBJ2-1; TRBD2 matches 11 bases. The CDR3 spans 15 residues. With 2 bases clipped from V and 6 bases from J, the junction kept 3 bases outside the gene matches.

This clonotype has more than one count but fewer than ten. CDR3 residues: CSATGEGPDYNEQFF. The CDR3 nucleotides are TGCAGTGCTACGGGAGAGGGTCCAGATTACAATGAGCAGTTCTTC. V is TRBV20-1 and J is TRBJ2-1; a weak D match, TRBD2 (6 bases). The CDR3 length is 15 residues. Between the trimmed V and J ends, which lost 4 bases and 4 bases, there was a span of 17 bases. Looked up from germline, CDR1 is DFQATT and CDR2 is SNEGSKA (reference sequence).

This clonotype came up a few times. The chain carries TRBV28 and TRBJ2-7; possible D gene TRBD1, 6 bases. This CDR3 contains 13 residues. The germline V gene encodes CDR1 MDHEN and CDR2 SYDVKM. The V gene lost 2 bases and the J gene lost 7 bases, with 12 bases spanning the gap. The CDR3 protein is CASSLQGSGEQYF. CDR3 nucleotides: TGTGCCAGCAGTTTACAGGGGTCGGGGGAGCAGTACTTC.

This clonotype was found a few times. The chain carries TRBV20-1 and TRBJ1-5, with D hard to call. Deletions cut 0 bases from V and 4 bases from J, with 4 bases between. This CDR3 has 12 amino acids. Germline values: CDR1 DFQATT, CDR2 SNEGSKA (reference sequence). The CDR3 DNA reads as TGCAGTGCTAGAGATTATAATCAGCCCCAGCATTTT. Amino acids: CSARDYNQPQHF.

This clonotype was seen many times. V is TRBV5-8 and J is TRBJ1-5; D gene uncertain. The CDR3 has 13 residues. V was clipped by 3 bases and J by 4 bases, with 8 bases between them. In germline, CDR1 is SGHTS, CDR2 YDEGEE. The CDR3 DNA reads TGTGCCAGCAGCTCAAATTTAAATCAGCCCCAGCATTTT. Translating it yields CASSSNLNQPQHF. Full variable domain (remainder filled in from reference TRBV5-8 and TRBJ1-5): EAGVTQSPTHLIKTRGQQATLRCSPISGHTSVYWYQQALGLGLQFLLWYDEGEERNRGNFPPRFSGRQFPNYSSELNVNALELEDSALYLCASSSNLNQPQHFGDGTRLSIL.

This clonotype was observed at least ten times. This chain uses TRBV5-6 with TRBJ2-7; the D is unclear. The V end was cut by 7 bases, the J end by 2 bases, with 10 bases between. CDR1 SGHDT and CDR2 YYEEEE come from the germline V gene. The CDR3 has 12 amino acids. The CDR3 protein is CASQFTAYEQYF. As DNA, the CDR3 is TGTGCCAGCCAATTTACCGCCTACGAGCAGTACTTC.

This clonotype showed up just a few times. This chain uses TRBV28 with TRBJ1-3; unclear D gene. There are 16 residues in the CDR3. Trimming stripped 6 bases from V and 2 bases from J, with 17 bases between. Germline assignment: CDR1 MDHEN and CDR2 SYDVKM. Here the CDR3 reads CASRGPGLPTGNTIYF. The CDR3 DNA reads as TGTGCCAGCAGGGGTCCCGGACTGCCGACTGGAAACACCATATATTTT.

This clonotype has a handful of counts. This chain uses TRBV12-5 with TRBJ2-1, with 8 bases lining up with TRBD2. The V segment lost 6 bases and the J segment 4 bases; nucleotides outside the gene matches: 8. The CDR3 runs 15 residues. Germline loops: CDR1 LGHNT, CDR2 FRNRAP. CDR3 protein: CASGREEGLYNEQFF. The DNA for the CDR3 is TGTGCTAGTGGGCGGGAGGAGGGCTTATACAATGAGCAGTTCTTC. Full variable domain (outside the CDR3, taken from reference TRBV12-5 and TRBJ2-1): DARVTQTPRHKVTEMGQEVTMRCQPILGHNTVFWYRQTMMQGLELLAYFRNRAPLDDSGMPKDRFSAEMPDATLATLKIQPSEPRDSAVYFCASGREEGLYNEQFFGPGTRLTVL.

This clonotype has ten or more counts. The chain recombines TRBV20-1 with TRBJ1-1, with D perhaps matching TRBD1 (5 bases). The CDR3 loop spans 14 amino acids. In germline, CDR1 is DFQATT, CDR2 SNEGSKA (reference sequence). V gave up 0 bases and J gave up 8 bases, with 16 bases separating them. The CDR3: CSAREQLRVREAFF. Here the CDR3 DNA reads TGCAGTGCTAGAGAACAACTCAGGGTGCGGGAAGCTTTCTTT.

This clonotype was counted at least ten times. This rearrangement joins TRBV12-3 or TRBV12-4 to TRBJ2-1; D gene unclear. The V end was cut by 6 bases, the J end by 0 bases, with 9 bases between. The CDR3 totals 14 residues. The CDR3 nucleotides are TGTGCCAGCAGCGGCACCAGCTCCTACAATGAGCAGTTCTTC. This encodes CASSGTSSYNEQFF.

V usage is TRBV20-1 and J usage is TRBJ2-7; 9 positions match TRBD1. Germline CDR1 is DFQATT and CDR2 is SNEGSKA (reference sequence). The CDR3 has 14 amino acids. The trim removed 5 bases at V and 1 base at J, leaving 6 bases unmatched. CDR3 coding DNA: TGCAGTGCTGAGGACAGGGGTTCTTCCTACGAGCAGTACTTC. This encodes CSAEDRGSSYEQYF.

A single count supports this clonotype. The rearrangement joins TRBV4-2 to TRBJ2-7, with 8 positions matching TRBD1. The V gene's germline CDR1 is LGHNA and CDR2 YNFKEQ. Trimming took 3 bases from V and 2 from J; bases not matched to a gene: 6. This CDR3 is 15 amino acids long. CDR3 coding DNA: TGTGCCAGCAGCCACGGACAGGGTATCCCCTACGAGCAGTACTTC. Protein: CASSHGQGIPYEQYF.

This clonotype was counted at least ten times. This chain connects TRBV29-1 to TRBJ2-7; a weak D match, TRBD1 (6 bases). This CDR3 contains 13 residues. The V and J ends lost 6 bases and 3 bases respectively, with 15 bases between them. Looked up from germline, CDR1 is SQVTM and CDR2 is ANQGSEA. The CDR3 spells CSVAGTNFYEQYF. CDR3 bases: TGCAGCGTCGCCGGGACAAACTTCTACGAGCAGTACTTC.

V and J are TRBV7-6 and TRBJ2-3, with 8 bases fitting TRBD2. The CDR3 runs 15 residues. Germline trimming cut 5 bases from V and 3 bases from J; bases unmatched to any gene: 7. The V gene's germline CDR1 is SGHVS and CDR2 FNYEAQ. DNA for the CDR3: TGTGCCAGCAGCCCGCAAGCGGGAGCGACAGATACGCAGTATTTT. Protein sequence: CASSPQAGATDTQYF.

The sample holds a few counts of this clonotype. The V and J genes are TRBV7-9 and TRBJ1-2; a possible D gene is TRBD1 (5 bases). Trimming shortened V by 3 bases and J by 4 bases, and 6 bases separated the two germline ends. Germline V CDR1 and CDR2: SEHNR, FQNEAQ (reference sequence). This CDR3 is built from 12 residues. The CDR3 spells CASSFDSYGYTF. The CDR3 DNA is TGTGCCAGCAGCTTCGACAGCTATGGCTACACCTTC.

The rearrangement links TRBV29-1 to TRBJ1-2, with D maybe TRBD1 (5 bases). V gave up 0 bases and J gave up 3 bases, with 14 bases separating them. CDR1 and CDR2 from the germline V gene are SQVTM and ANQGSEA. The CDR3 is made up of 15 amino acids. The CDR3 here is CSVEDRPGSHYGYTF. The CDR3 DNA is TGCAGCGTTGAAGATCGGCCAGGGAGTCACTATGGCTACACCTTC.

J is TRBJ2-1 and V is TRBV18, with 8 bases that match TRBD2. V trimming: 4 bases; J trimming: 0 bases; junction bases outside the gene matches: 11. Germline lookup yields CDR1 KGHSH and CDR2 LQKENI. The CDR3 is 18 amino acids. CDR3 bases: TGTGCCAGCTCACTCCTCGGGGGAAGCGGGAGCTCCTACAATGAGCAGTTCTTC. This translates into CASSLLGGSGSSYNEQFF.

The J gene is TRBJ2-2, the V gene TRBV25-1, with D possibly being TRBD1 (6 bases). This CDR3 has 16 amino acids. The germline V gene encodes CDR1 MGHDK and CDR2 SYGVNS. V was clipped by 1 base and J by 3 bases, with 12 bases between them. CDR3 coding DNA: TGTGCCAGCAGTGAATCAACAGGGTGGGACACCGGGGAGCTGTTTTTT. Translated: CASSESTGWDTGELFF.

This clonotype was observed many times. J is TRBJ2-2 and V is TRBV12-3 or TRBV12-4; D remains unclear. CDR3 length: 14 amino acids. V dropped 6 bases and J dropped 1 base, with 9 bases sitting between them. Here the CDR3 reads CASSPDGNTGELFF. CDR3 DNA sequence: TGTGCCAGCAGCCCGGACGGGAACACCGGGGAGCTGTTTTTT.

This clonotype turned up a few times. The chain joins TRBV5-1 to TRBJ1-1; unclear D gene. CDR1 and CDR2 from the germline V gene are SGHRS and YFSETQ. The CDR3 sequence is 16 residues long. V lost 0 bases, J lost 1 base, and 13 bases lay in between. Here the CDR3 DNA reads TGCGCCAGCAGCTTGGTTTCTCGAAATGGGAACACTGAAGCTTTCTTT. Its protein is CASSLVSRNGNTEAFF.

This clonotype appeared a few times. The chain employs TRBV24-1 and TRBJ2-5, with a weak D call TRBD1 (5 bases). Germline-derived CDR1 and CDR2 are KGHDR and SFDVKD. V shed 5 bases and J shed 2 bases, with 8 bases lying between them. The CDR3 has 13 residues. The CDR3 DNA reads TGTGCCACCAGTGGGGGCCAGCAAGAGACCCAGTACTTC. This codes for CATSGGQQETQYF.